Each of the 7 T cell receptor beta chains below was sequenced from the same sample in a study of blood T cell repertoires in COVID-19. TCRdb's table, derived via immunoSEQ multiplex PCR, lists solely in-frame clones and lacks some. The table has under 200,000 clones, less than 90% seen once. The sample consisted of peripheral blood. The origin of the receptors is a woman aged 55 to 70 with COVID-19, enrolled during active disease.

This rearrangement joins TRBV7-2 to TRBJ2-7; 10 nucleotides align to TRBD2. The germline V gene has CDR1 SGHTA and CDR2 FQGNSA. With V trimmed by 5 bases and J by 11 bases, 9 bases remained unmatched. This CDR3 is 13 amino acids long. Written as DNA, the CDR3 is TGTGCCAGCAGCCATCCTTCTAGCGGGAGTAAGTACTTC. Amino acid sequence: CASSHPSSGSKYF.

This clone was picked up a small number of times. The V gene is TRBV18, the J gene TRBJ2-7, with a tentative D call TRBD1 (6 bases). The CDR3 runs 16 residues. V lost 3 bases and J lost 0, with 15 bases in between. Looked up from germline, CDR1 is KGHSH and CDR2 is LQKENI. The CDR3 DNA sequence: TGTGCCAGCTCACCGAAGACAGGTCTGAGCTCCTACGAGCAGTACTTC. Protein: CASSPKTGLSSYEQYF.

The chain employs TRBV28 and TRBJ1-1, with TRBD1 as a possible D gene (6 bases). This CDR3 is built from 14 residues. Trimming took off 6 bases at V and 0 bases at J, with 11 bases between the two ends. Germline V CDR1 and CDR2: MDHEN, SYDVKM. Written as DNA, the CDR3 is TGTGCCAGCAGCCCGGACAGACTGAACACTGAAGCTTTCTTT. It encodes CASSPDRLNTEAFF.

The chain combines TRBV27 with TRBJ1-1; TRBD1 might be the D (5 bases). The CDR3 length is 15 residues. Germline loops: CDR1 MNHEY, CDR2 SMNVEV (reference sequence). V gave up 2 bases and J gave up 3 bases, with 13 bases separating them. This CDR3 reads CASSLKGGVHTEAFF. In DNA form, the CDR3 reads TGTGCCAGCAGTTTAAAGGGAGGGGTCCACACTGAAGCTTTCTTT.

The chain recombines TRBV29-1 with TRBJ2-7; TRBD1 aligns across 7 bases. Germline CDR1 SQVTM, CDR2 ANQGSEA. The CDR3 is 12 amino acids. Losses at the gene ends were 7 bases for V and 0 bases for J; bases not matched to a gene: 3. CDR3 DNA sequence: TGCAGCGGAACAGGGGACTCCTACGAGCAGTACTTC. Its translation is CSGTGDSYEQYF.

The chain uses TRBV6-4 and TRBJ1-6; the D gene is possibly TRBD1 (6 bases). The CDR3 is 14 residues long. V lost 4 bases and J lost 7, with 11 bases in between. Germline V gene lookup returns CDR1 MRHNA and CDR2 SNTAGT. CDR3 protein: CASSALDSNSPLHF. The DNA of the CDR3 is TGTGCCAGCAGTGCCTTGGACAGCAATTCACCCCTCCACTTT.

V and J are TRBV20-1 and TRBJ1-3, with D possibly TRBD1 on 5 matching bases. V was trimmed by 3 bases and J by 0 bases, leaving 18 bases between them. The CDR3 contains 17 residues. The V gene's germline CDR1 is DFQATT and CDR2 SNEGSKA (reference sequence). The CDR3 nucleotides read TGCAGTGCTAGTCAGACAAGGGGAACCAACTCTGGAAACACCATATATTTT. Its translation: CSASQTRGTNSGNTIYF.